This T cell receptor beta chain comes out of a study of low-dose radiotherapy and immunotherapy resistance in tumors. The wider study: Both drugs were delivered intravenously to patients (nivolumab 240 mg every two weeks and ipilimumab 1 mg/kg every six weeks). Dosing of intravenous cyclophosphamide at 200 mg/m2 occurred every two weeks and took place one day prior to radiation and immunotherapy.

The V gene end was trimmed by 5 bases and the J gene end by 5 bases; junction bases not matched to a gene: 10. The CDR3 consists of 15 residues. TRAV- and TRBV-specific primers primed first-strand cDNA, covering alpha and beta chains. A constant-region primer paired with the V-primer adapter amplified TCRs over about 20 PCR cycles. The mRNA which had been isolated was amplified by in vitro transcription. MiXCR, run by TCRdb on the reads, gives a single entry per CDR3 protein. In the table there are about 89,000 distinct CDR3 sequences, just under 9.5% of which are singletons. Time point specified: before trial treatment.

This sample comprised PBMCs, obtained before treatment. The chain carries TRBV12-3 or TRBV12-4 and TRBJ2-5; TRBD2 matches 8 bases. The sequence came from a male donor with prostate cancer. CDR3 amino acids: CASSLYSGNGETQYF. The CDR3 DNA reads as TGTGCCAGCAGTCTCTATAGCGGGAACGGCGAGACCCAGTACTTC.